This T cell receptor (beta chain) was documented in a study of CD8 T cells in ankylosing spondylitis. The table lists this clonotype with a few counts. Via MiXCR, TCRdb re-called the 5' RACE reads, giving one row per CDR3 protein. This table holds approximately 340,000 distinct CDR3 sequences, approximately 14% found once. V lost 3 bases and J 6 bases, leaving 7 bases between the germline ends. CDR3 length: 12 residues. Germline CDR1 is SNHLY and CDR2 is FYNNEI. The clonotype was recovered from a male donor with ankylosing spondylitis or in good health (not recorded which). Sequences were obtained from blood, either unsorted or a sorted T cell fraction (not recorded which). The gene calls are TRBV2 and TRBJ2-3, with a weak D call TRBD2 (5 bases). CDR3: CASSESGDTQYF. CDR3 DNA sequence: TGTGCCAGCAGTGAGTCGGGGGATACGCAGTATTTT. Combining the CDR3 with reference TRBV2 and TRBJ2-3 gives the whole variable domain EPEVTQTPSHQVTQMGQEVILRCVPISNHLYFYWYRQILGQKVEFLVSFYNNEISEKSEIFDDQFSVERPDGSNFTLKIRSTKLEDSAMYFCASSESGDTQYFGPGTRLTVL.